Listed below are T cell receptor beta chains from one sample, sequenced in a study of CD8 T cells in Susac syndrome. MiXCR, run by TCRdb on the immunoSEQ multiplex PCR reads, gives a single entry per CDR3 protein. The sample contains roughly 150,000 distinct CDR3 sequences, more than 85% of which appear only once. Sequencing used CD8+ T cells from PBMCs. The receptors derive from a human donor with Susac syndrome. Each CDR3 is given with its conserved first and last residue. Each record gives: D gene, J gene, V gene, clone size, CDR3 protein, CDR3 DNA. D genes are given only for firm matches. Where a row states a size, it is once, few, many or the class of an expanded clone; other rows omit it.

d_gene: TRBD2; j_gene: TRBJ2-1; v_gene: TRBV2; abundance: NA; CDR3aa: CASLGLAVFDEQFF; CDR3nt: TGTGCCAGCCTTGGACTAGCGGTTTTTGATGAGCAGTTCTTC
d_gene: NA; j_gene: TRBJ2-1; v_gene: TRBV29-1; abundance: NA; CDR3aa: CSVYGGLVDEQFF; CDR3nt: TGCAGCGTCTACGGGGGGCTAGTGGATGAGCAGTTCTTC
d_gene: TRBD2; j_gene: TRBJ2-1; v_gene: TRBV28; abundance: NA; CDR3aa: CASSGTGLAIISSYNEQFF; CDR3nt: TGTGCCAGCAGCGGTACGGGACTAGCGATTATTAGCTCCTACAATGAGCAGTTCTTC
d_gene: NA; j_gene: TRBJ2-1; v_gene: TRBV29-1; abundance: NA; CDR3aa: CSVEDLVRGEGNEQFF; CDR3nt: TGCAGCGTTGAAGATCTCGTCAGGGGCGAGGGCAATGAGCAGTTCTTC
d_gene: NA; j_gene: TRBJ1-2; v_gene: TRBV12-5; abundance: NA; CDR3aa: CASGFSTGQTNYGYTF; CDR3nt: TGTGCTAGTGGTTTTTCGACGGGACAAACTAACTATGGCTACACCTTC
d_gene: TRBD1; j_gene: TRBJ2-3; v_gene: TRBV7-2; abundance: once; CDR3aa: CASSGTVTDTQYF; CDR3nt: TGTGCCAGCAGCGGGACAGTAACAGATACGCAGTATTTT
d_gene: NA; j_gene: TRBJ1-2; v_gene: TRBV27; abundance: NA; CDR3aa: CASSPLTATAYGYTF; CDR3nt: TGTGCCAGCAGTCCTTTGACAGCGACCGCCTATGGCTACACCTTC
d_gene: NA; j_gene: TRBJ2-3; v_gene: TRBV5-4; abundance: NA; CDR3aa: CASSSEGPDTQYF; CDR3nt: TGTGCCAGCAGCAGTGAAGGTCCAGATACGCAGTATTTT
d_gene: NA; j_gene: TRBJ2-3; v_gene: TRBV27; abundance: NA; CDR3aa: CASSSYRTGGTDTQYF; CDR3nt: TGTGCCAGCAGTTCTTACAGAACCGGTGGCACAGATACGCAGTATTTT
d_gene: NA; j_gene: TRBJ2-1; v_gene: TRBV30; abundance: NA; CDR3aa: CARSRASSYNEQFF; CDR3nt: TGTGCTAGGAGCCGTGCTAGCTCCTACAATGAGCAGTTCTTC
d_gene: NA; j_gene: TRBJ2-1; v_gene: TRBV4-1; abundance: NA; CDR3aa: CASSRPLRDLNNEQFF; CDR3nt: TGCGCCAGCAGCCGCCCTCTACGGGACCTTAACAATGAGCAGTTCTTC
d_gene: NA; j_gene: TRBJ1-1; v_gene: TRBV10-3; abundance: NA; CDR3aa: CAISAVRVRATQNTEAFF; CDR3nt: TGTGCCATCAGTGCGGTAAGGGTCAGGGCAACTCAGAACACTGAAGCTTTCTTT